A selection of T cell receptor beta chains follows, all from one sample in a study of beta chain features in type 1 diabetes. Sequencing used immunoSEQ multiplex PCR; TCRdb keeps in-frame clones, though not all of them. The sample contains hundreds of thousands of clones, about 12% of which appear only once. Sequencing was carried out using naive CD4+ T cells from blood. The receptors derive from a man in his late teens or twenties in good health. CDR3s leave out the opening cysteine and the closing phenylalanine or tryptophan. Each record gives: D gene, clone size, V gene, CDR3 protein. A D gene is named only where the DNA matches it firmly. Clone sizes are given selectively: once, few, many, or a class where the clone is expanded.

D: TRBD1; size: few; V: TRBV18; CDR3: ASSPTGQGGYGYT
D: TRBD1; size: few; V: TRBV6-5; CDR3: ASSPRQGAYEQF
D: -; size: few; V: TRBV6-5; CDR3: ASSVEGIGTDTQY
D: -; size: -; V: TRBV6-5; CDR3: ASRRSRGDGYT
D: -; size: few; V: TRBV18; CDR3: ASSPIQGFGIQY
D: TRBD2; size: -; V: TRBV14; CDR3: ASSQDLGLADEQF
D: -; size: many; V: TRBV30; CDR3: AWRRSDTGELF
D: -; size: -; V: TRBV7-8; CDR3: ASSFKTGLNTGELF
D: -; size: few; V: TRBV5-4; CDR3: ASSLVSSYEQY
D: TRBD1; size: few; V: TRBV5-1; CDR3: ASSGAGGLDGYT
D: TRBD2; size: many; V: TRBV7-9; CDR3: ASSYPLAGGPVGELF
D: TRBD2; size: -; V: TRBV28; CDR3: ASSLFGGGTDTQY
D: TRBD2; size: few; V: TRBV29-1; CDR3: SVEVTGGTGELF
D: -; size: -; V: TRBV9; CDR3: ASSHRRGSHSGANVLT
D: -; size: -; V: TRBV5-6; CDR3: ASSRNRGWAF
D: -; size: -; V: TRBV12-2; CDR3: ASRLGDRGKYEQY
D: TRBD1; size: few; V: TRBV6-5; CDR3: ASSSLDRGGNQPQH
D: TRBD2; size: few; V: TRBV4-2; CDR3: ASTRAGGNYNEQF
D: TRBD2; size: few; V: TRBV7-2; CDR3: ASSRYTSGGRETQY
D: -; size: -; V: TRBV7-2; CDR3: ASSLGRGPSGANVLT
D: TRBD1; size: -; V: TRBV19; CDR3: ASSQQGAGGEQY
D: TRBD1; size: -; V: TRBV2; CDR3: ASSGDRNYGYT
D: TRBD2; size: few; V: TRBV5-4; CDR3: ASSLGLAETYEQY
D: TRBD1; size: -; V: TRBV6-5; CDR3: ASRVQGRGYT
D: TRBD1; size: -; V: TRBV5-1; CDR3: ASSPGQVLNEKLF
D: -; size: once; V: TRBV5-1; CDR3: ASSLTLDSSYEQY
D: -; size: few; V: TRBV5-1; CDR3: ASSSGRDQETQY
D: -; size: -; V: TRBV11-2; CDR3: ASSLVGGGQPQH
D: -; size: -; V: TRBV18; CDR3: ASSPLSVGGKETQY
D: -; size: -; V: TRBV7-2; CDR3: ASSLRGTPQETQY
D: TRBD1; size: few; V: TRBV29-1; CDR3: SVEGQVSTDTQY
D: -; size: few; V: TRBV28; CDR3: ASSLLSRTGELF
D: -; size: few; V: TRBV29-1; CDR3: SVEDHRESYNEQF
D: TRBD2; size: -; V: TRBV11-2; CDR3: ASSPGLAGALDEQY
D: -; size: -; V: TRBV30; CDR3: AWKFEGQFSTDTQY
D: TRBD1; size: -; V: TRBV4-2; CDR3: ASSPRQGDEQY
D: TRBD2; size: -; V: TRBV25-1; CDR3: ASTPSRASGGKGELF
D: -; size: few; V: TRBV28; CDR3: ASSGGAQETQY
D: TRBD1; size: few; V: TRBV7-3; CDR3: ASSQTGGSSPLH
D: TRBD1; size: few; V: TRBV29-1; CDR3: SVSRGLNYGYT